This entry lists 20 T cell receptor beta chains sequenced from one sample in a study of T cell changes during pregnancy in multiple sclerosis. Sequencing was performed with immunoSEQ multiplex PCR; in TCRdb, only in-frame clones are kept and a portion is missing. This sample has 30,000 to 50,000 clones, with about 94% found just once. This specimen was CD4+ T cells from peripheral blood mononuclear cells, taken after pregnancy. These receptors were taken from a female donor with multiple sclerosis, enrolled in a pregnancy study.

The chain joins TRBV5-4 to TRBJ2-5; D is perhaps TRBD1 (5 bases). Germline V gene data show CDR1 as SGHNT and CDR2 as YYREEE (reference sequence). The CDR3 spans 13 residues. V was clipped by 1 base and J by 5 bases, with 9 bases between them. The CDR3 bases are TGTGCCAGCAGCTTGCAGGGCCGGGAGACCCAGTACTTC. Translation: CASSLQGRETQYF.

V is TRBV21-1 and J is TRBJ1-3; the table names TRBD1, a call not compared with the DNA. TRBV21-1 corresponds to a pseudogene. CDR3 size: 13 residues. This CDR3 is CASSKSGVNTIYF. DNA of the CDR3: TGTGCCAGCAGCAAATCAGGGGTCAACACCATATATTTT.

The J gene is TRBJ2-6, the V gene TRBV14, with 7 bases identical to TRBD1. The V segment lost 4 bases and the J segment 13 bases; nucleotides outside the gene matches: 7. Germline V CDR1 and CDR2: SGHDN, FVKESK. This CDR3 region has 13 residues. In DNA form, the CDR3 reads TGTGCCAGCAGCCCCGACAGGGCTAAGGTCCTGACTTTC. Translated: CASSPDRAKVLTF.

This clone came up once. V is TRBV19 and J is TRBJ2-3, with 16 bases matching TRBD2. V gave up 5 bases and J gave up 2 bases; unmatched junction bases: 7. From germline, CDR1 is LNHDA and CDR2 SQIVND (reference sequence). CDR3 length: 18 residues. The DNA for the CDR3 is TGTGCCAGTAGTGGGACTAGCGGGGGGGCCGGTTACACAGATACGCAGTATTTT. It encodes CASSGTSGGAGYTDTQYF.

The CDR3 loop is CASSSLQGNYTF. CDR3 nucleotide sequence: TGTGCCAGCAGCTCCCTACAGGGGAACTACACCTTC. The chain uses TRBV11-2 and TRBJ1-2; TRBD1 agrees at 7 bases. CDR3 length: 12 residues. Germline CDR1 reads SGHAT; CDR2 reads FQNNGV. With 4 bases clipped from V and 10 bases from J, the junction kept 6 bases outside the gene matches.

The chain uses TRBV19 and TRBJ2-1; 9 nucleotides align to TRBD1. V lost 6 bases to trimming and J lost 8 bases; unmatched junction nucleotides: 5. CDR1 LNHDA and CDR2 SQIVND come from the germline V gene (reference sequence). CDR3 length: 13 amino acids. The CDR3 bases are TGTGCCAGTAGCGGGACAGGGTCCCATGAGCAGTTCTTC. Its protein product is CASSGTGSHEQFF.

The V gene is TRBV7-9, the J gene TRBJ2-7, with 13 bases aligning to TRBD2. The CDR3 loop spans 17 amino acids. Germline CDR1 and CDR2: SEHNR and FQNEAQ (reference sequence). The ends lost 7 bases at V and 3 bases at J; junction bases unmatched: 12. CDR3 bases: TGTGCCAGCAACGCGGGTCCGGGACTAGCGGGGTTCTACGAGCAGTACTTC. Its translation: CASNAGPGLAGFYEQYF.

This clone was seen more than once but under ten times. The V call is TRBV5-1, the J call TRBJ1-1, with unresolved D. The CDR3 length is 14 residues. V was cut by 4 bases and J by 1 base, with 11 bases left in between. Germline lookup yields CDR1 SGHRS and CDR2 YFSETQ. CDR3 sequence: CASSISAANTEAFF. CDR3 sequence (DNA): TGCGCCAGCAGCATAAGCGCGGCGAACACTGAAGCTTTCTTT.

The chain joins TRBV5-6 to TRBJ1-5; D ambiguous. There are 11 residues in the CDR3. V was trimmed by 2 bases and J by 9 bases, leaving 6 bases between them. Per germline, CDR1 SGHDT and CDR2 YYEEEE. The CDR3 bases are TGTGCCAGCAGCTTTGGCAGGCCCCAGCATTTT. Translated, it gives CASSFGRPQHF. The whole variable domain, filled in from reference TRBV5-6 and TRBJ1-5, reads DAGVTQSPTHLIKTRGQQVTLRCSPKSGHDTVSWYQQALGQGPQFIFQYYEEEERQRGNFPDRFSGHQFPNYSSELNVNALLLGDSALYLCASSFGRPQHFGDGTRLSIL.

The chain's CDR3 is CASSRQGFTGELFF. Written as DNA, the CDR3 is TGTGCCAGCAGCAGACAGGGGTTCACCGGGGAGCTGTTTTTT. The chain has TRBV6-5 and TRBJ2-2, with 8 bases aligning to TRBD1. The CDR3 is made up of 14 amino acids. Germline assignment: CDR1 MNHEY and CDR2 SVGAGI. V gave up 6 bases and J gave up 4 bases; unmatched junction bases: 4.

The V gene is TRBV14, the J gene TRBJ2-2, with 8 nucleotides matching TRBD2. Germline V gene sequence: CDR1 SGHDN, CDR2 FVKESK. J was trimmed by 5 bases and V by 4 bases; bases with no gene match: 0. The CDR3 length is 13 residues. The CDR3 DNA sequence: TGTGCCAGCAGCCGCGGGGGGACCGGGGAGCTGTTTTTT. Protein: CASSRGGTGELFF. The full variable domain, in which reference TRBV14 and TRBJ2-2 provide the parts outside the CDR3, is EAGVTQFPSHSVIEKGQTVTLRCDPISGHDNLYWYRRVMGKEIKFLLHFVKESKQDESGMPNNRFLAERTGGTYSTLKVQPAELEDSGVYFCASSRGGTGELFFGEGSRLTVL.

V gene TRBV27 combines with J gene TRBJ2-2; 7 nucleotides line up with TRBD1. From germline, CDR1 is MNHEY and CDR2 SMNVEV (reference sequence). The CDR3 length is 16 residues. V lost 7 bases, J lost 4 bases, and 12 bases stayed unmatched. CDR3 region: CASTDRGRLGTGELFF. CDR3 coding DNA: TGTGCCAGCACCGATAGGGGGCGCCTAGGCACCGGGGAGCTGTTTTTT.

The chain uses TRBV6-1 and TRBJ1-1; the D gene is possibly TRBD1 (6 bases). V was pared by 6 bases and J by 4 bases, with 18 bases between. Looked up from germline, CDR1 is MNHNS and CDR2 is SASEGT. This CDR3 is 15 amino acids long. CDR3 nucleotide sequence: TGTGCCAGCAGCCCCGACGGGGGGCCTTTCACTGAAGCTTTCTTT. Translated: CASSPDGGPFTEAFF.

This clone was detected only once. The chain recombines TRBV18 with TRBJ2-1; the match to TRBD2 covers 12 bases. The germline V gene encodes CDR1 KGHSH and CDR2 LQKENI. Trimming at V came to 1 base and at J to 7 bases, leaving 2 bases not matched to a gene. The CDR3 sequence is 15 residues long. CDR3 coding DNA: TGTGCCAGCTCACCACGGCTAGCGGGGGGGAATGAGCAGTTCTTC. The encoded protein is CASSPRLAGGNEQFF.

This clone appeared a single time. In nucleotides, the CDR3 is TGTGCCAGCAGCCCAGACAGACAGCAAAAAGCTCTTAACTATGGCTACACCTTC. Protein: CASSPDRQQKALNYGYTF. The chain has TRBV7-2 and TRBJ1-2; D possibly corresponds to TRBD1 (5 bases). The CDR3 runs 18 residues. CDR1 and CDR2 from the germline V gene are SGHTA and FQGNSA. V was cut by 5 bases and J by 1 base, with 23 bases left in between.

CDR3 in DNA: TGTGCCACCAGCCTAACCGGGACACTGAACACTGAAGCTTTCTTT. It is translated as CATSLTGTLNTEAFF. The chain carries TRBV15 and TRBJ1-1; perhaps TRBD1 as D (6 bases). Germline assignment: CDR1 LNHNV and CDR2 YYDKDF (reference sequence). The CDR3 runs to 15 residues. Trimming removed 5 bases at V and 0 bases at J, with 13 bases between. Drawing the rest from reference TRBV15 and TRBJ1-1, the complete variable domain is DAMVIQNPRYQVTQFGKPVTLSCSQTLNHNVMYWYQQKSSQAPKLLFHYYDKDFNNEADTPDNFQSRRPNTSFCFLDIRSPGLGDTAMYLCATSLTGTLNTEAFFGQGTRLTVV.

This sequence joins TRBV11-2 and TRBJ2-7; TRBD2 aligns across 9 bases. Germline-derived CDR1 and CDR2 are SGHAT and FQNNGV. The CDR3 sequence is 16 residues long. The V segment lost 6 bases and the J segment 6 bases; nucleotides outside the gene matches: 15. The CDR3 DNA reads as TGTGCCAGCAGTAGGATTAGCGGGGGCCCTGGGGGCGAGCAGTACTTC. It yields the protein CASSRISGGPGGEQYF.

The genes are TRBV6-6 and TRBJ1-2; 8 nucleotides align to TRBD1. Looked up from germline, CDR1 is MNHNY and CDR2 is SVGAGI (reference sequence). V shed 5 bases and J 4 bases; nucleotides not matched to a gene: 6. The CDR3 consists of 14 residues. CDR3 DNA: TGTGCCAGCAGTCCCAGGGACAGGCCCTATGGCTACACCTTC. It specifies CASSPRDRPYGYTF.

The chain uses TRBV18 and TRBJ1-2, with 10 positions matching TRBD1. The V gene's germline CDR1 is KGHSH and CDR2 LQKENI. The CDR3 spans 15 residues. Trimming cost V 3 bases and J 4 bases; bases outside gene matches: 5. The CDR3 sequence is CASSPDRDRGYGYTF. The CDR3 region has the DNA TGTGCCAGCTCACCGGATCGGGACAGGGGCTATGGCTACACCTTC.

This sequence joins TRBV18 and TRBJ1-1, with 9 bases that match TRBD1. V dropped 3 bases and J dropped 0; count of bases not matched to a gene: 8. This CDR3 has 17 residues. CDR1 is KGHSH, CDR2 LQKENI, per germline. CDR3 sequence: CASSPRTGARMNTEAFF. As DNA, the CDR3 is TGTGCCAGCTCACCCCGGACAGGGGCTCGTATGAACACTGAAGCTTTCTTT.